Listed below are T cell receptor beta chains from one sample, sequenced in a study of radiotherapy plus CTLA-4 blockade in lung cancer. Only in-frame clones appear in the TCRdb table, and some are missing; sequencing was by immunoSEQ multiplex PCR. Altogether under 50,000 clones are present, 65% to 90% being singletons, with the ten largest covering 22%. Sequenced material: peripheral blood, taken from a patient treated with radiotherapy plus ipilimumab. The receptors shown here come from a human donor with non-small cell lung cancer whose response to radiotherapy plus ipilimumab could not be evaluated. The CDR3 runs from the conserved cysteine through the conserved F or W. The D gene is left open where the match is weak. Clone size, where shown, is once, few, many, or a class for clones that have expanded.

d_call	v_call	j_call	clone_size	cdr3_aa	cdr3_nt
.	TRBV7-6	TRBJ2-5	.	CASSSWPHENEETQYF	TGTGCCAGCAGCTCATGGCCCCACGAAAATGAAGAGACCCAGTACTTC
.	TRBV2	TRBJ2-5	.	CASSEKFPRTQYF	TGTGCCAGCAGTGAAAAATTCCCGCGGACCCAGTACTTC
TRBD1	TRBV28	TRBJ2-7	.	CASSDRVASYEQYF	TGTGCCAGCAGCGACAGGGTGGCGTCCTACGAGCAGTACTTC
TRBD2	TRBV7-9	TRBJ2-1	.	CASSPGTSVDNEQFF	TGTGCCAGCAGCCCCGGGACTAGCGTTGACAATGAGCAGTTCTTC
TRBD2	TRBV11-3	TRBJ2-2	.	CASSPRTSGRGNTGELFF	TGTGCCAGCAGCCCACGGACTAGCGGGAGAGGGAACACCGGGGAGCTGTTTTTT
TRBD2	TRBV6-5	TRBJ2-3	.	CASKPGLAGDTQYF	TGTGCCAGCAAGCCGGGACTAGCGGGAGATACGCAGTATTTT
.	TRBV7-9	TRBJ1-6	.	CASSLGFTRSNSPLHF	TGTGCCAGCAGCTTAGGATTCACTAGGTCAAATTCACCCCTCCACTTT
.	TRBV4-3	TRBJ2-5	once	CASSQDLRETQYF	TGCGCCAGCAGCCAAGATTTGCGAGAGACCCAGTACTTC
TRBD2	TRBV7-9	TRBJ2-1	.	CASSQTSGRDRNEQFF	TGTGCCAGCAGCCAGACTAGCGGGAGGGATAGGAATGAGCAGTTCTTC
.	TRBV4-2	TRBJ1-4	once	CASSPDGTRDEKLFF	TGTGCCAGCAGCCCAGATGGAACTAGGGATGAAAAACTGTTTTTT
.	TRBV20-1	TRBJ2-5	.	CSASRSYF	TGCAGTGCTAGCAGATCCTACTTC